This entry lists 6 T cell receptor beta chains sequenced from one sample in a study of cytomegalovirus exposure and HLA in healthy donors (dated by TCRdb to 2016 to 2017). Library construction relied on the immunoSEQ multiplex PCR assay. For the multiplex PCR, a mixture combining 60 forward primers for TCR Vbeta segments and 13 reverse primers for TCR Jbeta segments was used. TCRdb holds this immuneACCESS table with in-frame rearrangements only. Some clones are missing; in checked studies, unresolved V genes explain under half, and the rest has no known cause. For this sample there are around 170,000 clones; roughly 70% appear just once. In total, the top ten clones hold about 1.4% of the sample. Sequencing input: PBMCs. The receptor source for this set is a girl between 10 and 17 years old in good health and CMV-seronegative.

The chain links TRBV5-4 to TRBJ1-1, with a possible D match to TRBD1 (5 bases). This CDR3 region has 14 residues. Trimming stripped 4 bases from V and 6 bases from J, with 16 bases between. The germline V gene encodes CDR1 SGHNT and CDR2 YYREEE (reference sequence). CDR3 nucleotide sequence: TGTGCCAGCAGCCCCGGCGGGACGGCGGCTGAAGCTTTCTTT. Amino acid sequence: CASSPGGTAAEAFF.

The J gene is TRBJ2-7, the V gene TRBV4-1; possibly TRBD2 for D (6 bases). Trimming cost V 1 base and J 4 bases, with 17 bases left between them. From germline, CDR1 is MGHRA and CDR2 YSYEKL. CDR3 length: 16 residues. Here the CDR3 DNA reads TGCGCCAGCAGCCAAGCTCCGGGGAGCGGACTATACGAGCAGTACTTC. Protein: CASSQAPGSGLYEQYF.

This clone came up a few times. The rearrangement uses TRBV6-1 and TRBJ1-1; TRBD1 matches 7 bases. This CDR3 is built from 13 residues. Germline CDR1 reads MNHNS; CDR2 reads SASEGT. Trimming at V came to 6 bases and at J to 4 bases, leaving 5 bases not matched to a gene. CDR3 bases: TGTGCCAGCAGCCCGACAGGGAGCACTGAAGCTTTCTTT. Translation gives CASSPTGSTEAFF.

The rearrangement uses TRBV7-6 and TRBJ2-7, with a weak D call TRBD1 (6 bases). This CDR3 has 14 residues. Per germline, CDR1 SGHVS and CDR2 FNYEAQ. The V and J ends lost 6 bases and 2 bases respectively, with 14 bases between them. The CDR3 is CASSDIRGPYEQYF. The CDR3 DNA reads as TGTGCCAGCAGTGACATCAGGGGCCCCTACGAGCAGTACTTC.

This clone was counted only a few times. The chain uses TRBV5-4 and TRBJ1-2, with D possibly TRBD1 on 5 matching bases. Between the trimmed V and J ends, which lost 4 bases and 4 bases, there was a span of 17 bases. CDR3 length equals 15 residues. Per the germline V gene, CDR1 is SGHNT and CDR2 is YYREEE (reference sequence). In DNA form, the CDR3 reads TGTGCCAGCAGCCTCGCAGGGCCCACCGGCTATGGCTACACCTTC. Its translation: CASSLAGPTGYGYTF.

The sample holds one count of this clone. This chain joins TRBV4-2 and TRBJ1-2, with 9 bases lining up with TRBD1. CDR1 LGHNA and CDR2 YNFKEQ come from the germline V gene. After removal of 0 bases from V and 4 bases from J, the junction contained 3 bases not matched to a gene. The CDR3 contains 15 residues. In DNA, the CDR3 is TGTGCCAGCAGCCAAGATAGGGACAGGGTCTATGGCTACACCTTC. Residues: CASSQDRDRVYGYTF.